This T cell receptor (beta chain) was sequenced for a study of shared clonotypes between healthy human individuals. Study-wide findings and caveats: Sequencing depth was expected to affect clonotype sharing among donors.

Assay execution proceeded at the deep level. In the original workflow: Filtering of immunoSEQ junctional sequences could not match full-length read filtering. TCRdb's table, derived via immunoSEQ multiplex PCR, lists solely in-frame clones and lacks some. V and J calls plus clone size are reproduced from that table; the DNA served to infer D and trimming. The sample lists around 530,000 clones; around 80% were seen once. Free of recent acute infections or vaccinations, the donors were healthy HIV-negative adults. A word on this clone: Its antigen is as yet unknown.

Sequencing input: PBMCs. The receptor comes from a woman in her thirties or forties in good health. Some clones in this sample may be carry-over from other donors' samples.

The CDR3 DNA reads as TGTGCCAGCAGCTTATACACAGGGTTTCTGTACTTC. Translated, it gives CASSLYTGFLYF. This rearrangement joins TRBV7-2 to TRBJ2-7, with D possibly matching TRBD1 (6 bases). The CDR3 is made up of 12 amino acids. CDR1 and CDR2 from the germline V gene are SGHTA and FQGNSA. The ends were cut back, 2 bases at V and 12 bases at J, with 14 bases in the middle. The full variable domain, rest sourced from reference TRBV7-2 and TRBJ2-7, is GAGVSQSPSNKVTEKGKDVELRCDPISGHTALYWYRQSLGQGLEFLIYFQGNSAPDKSGLPSDRFSAERTGGSVSTLTIQRTQQEDSAVYLCASSLYTGFLYFGPGTRLTVT.